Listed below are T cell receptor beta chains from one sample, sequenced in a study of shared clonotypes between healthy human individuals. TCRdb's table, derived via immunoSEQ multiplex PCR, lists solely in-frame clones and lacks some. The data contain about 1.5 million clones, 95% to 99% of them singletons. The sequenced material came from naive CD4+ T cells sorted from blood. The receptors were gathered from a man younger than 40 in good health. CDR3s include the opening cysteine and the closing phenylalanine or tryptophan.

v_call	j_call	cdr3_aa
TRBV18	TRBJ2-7	CASAGGPGYEQYF
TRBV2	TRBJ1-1	CASSEAYGRLLNTEAFF
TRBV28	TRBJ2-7	CAIAGQDYEQYF
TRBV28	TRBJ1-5	CASSSPLSPGSRNQPQHF
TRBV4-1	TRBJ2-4	CASSLGLAGGPSKNIQYF
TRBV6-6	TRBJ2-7	CASREGGPSYEQYF
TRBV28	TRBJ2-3	CASTPVADTDTQYF
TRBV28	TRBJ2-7	CASSLRTGRGYEQYF
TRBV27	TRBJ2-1	CASSLQGVYNEQFF
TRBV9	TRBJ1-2	CASSEGLSDGYGYTF
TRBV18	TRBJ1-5	CASSAGQNQPQHF
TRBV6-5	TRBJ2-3	CASSLTRPGFASTQYF
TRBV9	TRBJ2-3	CASSVSGPSDTQYF
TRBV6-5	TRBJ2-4	CASSGTGNIQYF
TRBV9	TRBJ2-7	CASSRASGGYEQYF
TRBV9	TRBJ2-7	CASSVGPEAYEQYF